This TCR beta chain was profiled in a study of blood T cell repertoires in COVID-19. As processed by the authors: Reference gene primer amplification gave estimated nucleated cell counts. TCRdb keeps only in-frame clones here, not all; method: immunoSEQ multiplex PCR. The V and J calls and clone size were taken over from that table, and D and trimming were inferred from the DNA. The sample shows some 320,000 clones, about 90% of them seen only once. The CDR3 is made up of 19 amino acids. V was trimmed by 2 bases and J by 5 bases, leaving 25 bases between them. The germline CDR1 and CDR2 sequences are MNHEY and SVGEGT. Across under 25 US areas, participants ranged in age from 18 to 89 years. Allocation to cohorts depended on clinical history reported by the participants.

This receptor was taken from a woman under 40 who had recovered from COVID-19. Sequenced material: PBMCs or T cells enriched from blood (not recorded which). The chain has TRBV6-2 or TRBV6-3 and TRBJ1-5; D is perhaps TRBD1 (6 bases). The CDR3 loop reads CASSYRNGGHWVKDQPQHF. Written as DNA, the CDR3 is TGTGCCAGCAGTTACCGGAATGGGGGCCACTGGGTGAAGGATCAGCCCCAGCATTTT.